The entry below describes one T cell receptor beta chain. Its antigen is not identified. The CDR3 is made up of 12 amino acids. V lost 2 bases and J lost 4, with 5 bases in between. Described treatment: roughly 18 received Ad26.COV2.S at low or high dose, single or two shots; roughly 5 received placebo; per-sample allocation not given. The investigators took samples on day 63 after the first vaccine or placebo injection. This sample was taken from a study of Ad26.COV2.S vaccination and SARS-CoV-2 variants. On the study more broadly: Donor participated within the Ad26.COV2.S arm of the COV1001 trial. Ad26.COV2.S was injected intramuscularly once or twice, 56 days apart. Study-level findings and limits: The TCR-based breadth and depth measures might underestimate overall T cell responses. Placebo recipients and vaccine recipients were similar in non-spike TCR breadth.

Some clones are missing from TCRdb's copy, which holds only in-frame ones; the method was immunoSEQ multiplex PCR. The sample consists of about 400,000 clones, around 82% of them appearing once. The receptor comes from a person between 18 and 60 years old who received the Ad26.COV2.S COVID-19 vaccine or a placebo. V usage is TRBV23-1 and J usage is TRBJ1-2, with D unclear. TRBV23-1 is classed as an ORF, of uncertain function. This specimen consisted of peripheral blood, obtained in a trial of Ad26.COV2.S vaccine versus placebo. The CDR3 coding sequence is TGCGCCAGCAGTCAAATCGGCTATGGCTACACCTTC. The encoded protein is CASSQIGYGYTF.